This TCR beta chain came from a study of blood T cells in healthy people across ages. General study points: More naive CD4+ cells and higher diversity were found in long-lived than in aged donors.

With a J-beta primer mix and a sample-barcoded 5' primer, a second PCR ran 7 to 11 cycles. CDR3-containing paired-end reads numbering at least 2.5 million came from each sample. TCRdb redid the calling of the 5' RACE reads with MiXCR, one entry per CDR3 protein. Of around 1,600,000 distinct CDR3 sequences in the sample, approximately 43% are singletons; the top ten hold less than 5%. Each donor had 9 to 10 milliliters of peripheral blood drawn. Each sample had at least 6 million PBMCs isolated. A note on this clonotype: The antigen is not known.

The CDR3 length is 15 residues. CDR1 and CDR2 (germline): MDHEN, SYDVKM. V lost 7 bases and J lost 5, with 19 bases in between. The sequence was collected from a woman under 30 in good health. Sequencing was performed on blood. V and J are TRBV28 and TRBJ2-3; perhaps TRBD1 as D (6 bases). The DNA of the CDR3 is TGTGCCAGCAACTCCCCAGGGGCCGGACGAGATACGCAGTATTTT. Translating gives CASNSPGAGRDTQYF.